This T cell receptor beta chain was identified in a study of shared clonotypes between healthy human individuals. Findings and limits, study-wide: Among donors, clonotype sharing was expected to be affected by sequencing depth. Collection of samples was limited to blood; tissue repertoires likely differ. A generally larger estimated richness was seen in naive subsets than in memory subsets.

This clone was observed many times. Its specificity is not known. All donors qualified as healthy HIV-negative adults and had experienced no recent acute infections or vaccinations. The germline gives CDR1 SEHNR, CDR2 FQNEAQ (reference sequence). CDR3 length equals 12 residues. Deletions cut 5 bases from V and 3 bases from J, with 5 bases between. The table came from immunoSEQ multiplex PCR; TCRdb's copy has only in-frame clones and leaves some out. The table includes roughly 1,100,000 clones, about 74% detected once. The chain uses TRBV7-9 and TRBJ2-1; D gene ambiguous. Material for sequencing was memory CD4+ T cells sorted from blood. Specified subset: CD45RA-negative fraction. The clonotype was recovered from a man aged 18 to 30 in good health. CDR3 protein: CASSPDYNEQFF. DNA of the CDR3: TGTGCCAGCAGCCCGGACTACAATGAGCAGTTCTTC.